A selection of T cell receptor beta chains follows, all from one sample in a study of cytomegalovirus exposure and HLA in healthy donors. TCRdb keeps only in-frame clones here, not all; method: immunoSEQ multiplex PCR. The sample includes roughly 120,000 clones, 75% to 90% of them seen just once. Material: PBMCs. These receptor sequences come from a man aged 25 to 45 in good health and CMV-seronegative. Each CDR3 is given without its conserved first and last residue. Each record gives: clone size, V gene, J gene, D gene, CDR3 protein. D genes are given only for firm matches. Clone size is shown for a subset of rows, as once, few, many or a class of expanded clone.

size: NA; V: TRBV7-2; J: TRBJ2-5; D: TRBD2; CDR3: ASSPGLAGETQY
size: NA; V: TRBV11-1; J: TRBJ2-1; D: TRBD2; CDR3: ASSLSAGFYNEQF
size: NA; V: TRBV19; J: TRBJ2-1; D: TRBD2; CDR3: ASSMSGMINEQF
size: NA; V: TRBV5-6; J: TRBJ2-7; D: TRBD2; CDR3: ASSLASGVTYEQY
size: NA; V: TRBV27; J: TRBJ1-2; D: TRBD1; CDR3: ASSSGQAPYGYT
size: NA; V: TRBV6-5; J: TRBJ2-1; D: TRBD2; CDR3: ASSSSSGPLEF
size: once; V: TRBV12-5; J: TRBJ2-7; D: NA; CDR3: ASGFGTLLYEQY
size: NA; V: TRBV28; J: TRBJ1-6; D: TRBD1; CDR3: AGQGSNSPLH
size: NA; V: TRBV5-1; J: TRBJ2-2; D: NA; CDR3: ASSVRGVDTGELF
size: NA; V: TRBV29-1; J: NA; D: TRBD1; CDR3: SVLSDRDRNEQY
size: NA; V: TRBV15; J: TRBJ2-2; D: TRBD2; CDR3: ATSVGLAGVTYTGELF
size: NA; V: TRBV12-2; J: TRBJ2-3; D: NA; CDR3: ASRFLADTQY
size: NA; V: TRBV19; J: TRBJ1-2; D: NA; CDR3: ASSTHRDTYYGYT
size: NA; V: TRBV18; J: TRBJ1-6; D: NA; CDR3: ASSPQDSFSYNSPLH
size: NA; V: TRBV19; J: TRBJ1-5; D: NA; CDR3: ASSIGSRGMGQPQH
size: NA; V: TRBV7-9; J: TRBJ1-1; D: TRBD1; CDR3: ASSPGQLPMNTEAF
size: NA; V: TRBV29-1; J: TRBJ2-1; D: NA; CDR3: SHGEHEQF
size: NA; V: TRBV4-2; J: TRBJ2-3; D: NA; CDR3: ASSQGGNGLDTQY
size: NA; V: TRBV11-2; J: TRBJ1-3; D: NA; CDR3: ASSSPEGRGDTIY